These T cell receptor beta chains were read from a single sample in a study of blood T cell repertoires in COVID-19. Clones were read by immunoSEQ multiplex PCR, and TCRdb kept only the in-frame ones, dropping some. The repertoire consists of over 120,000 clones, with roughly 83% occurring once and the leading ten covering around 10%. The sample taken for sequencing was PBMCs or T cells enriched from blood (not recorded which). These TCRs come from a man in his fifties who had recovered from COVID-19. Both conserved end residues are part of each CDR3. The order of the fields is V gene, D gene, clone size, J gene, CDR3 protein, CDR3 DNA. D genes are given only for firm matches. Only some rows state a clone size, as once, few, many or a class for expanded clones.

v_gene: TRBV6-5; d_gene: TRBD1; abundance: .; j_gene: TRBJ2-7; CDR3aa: CASSYSGTGPYEQYF; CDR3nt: TGTGCCAGCAGTTATTCCGGGACAGGCCCCTACGAGCAGTACTTC
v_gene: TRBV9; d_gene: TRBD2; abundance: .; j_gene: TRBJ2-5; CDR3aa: CASSVAGGRLETQYF; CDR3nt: TGTGCCAGCAGCGTCGCGGGGGGGCGGTTGGAGACCCAGTACTTC
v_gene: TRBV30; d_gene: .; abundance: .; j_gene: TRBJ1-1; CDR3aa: CAWSVSGDEAFF; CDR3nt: TGTGCCTGGAGTGTTTCAGGGGATGAAGCTTTCTTT
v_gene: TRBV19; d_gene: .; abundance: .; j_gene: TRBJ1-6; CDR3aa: CASGTRNSPLHF; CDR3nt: TGTGCCAGTGGGACACGAAATTCACCCCTCCACTTT
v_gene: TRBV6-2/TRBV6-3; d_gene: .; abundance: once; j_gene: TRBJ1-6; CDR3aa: CASSYNLRAANNSPLHF; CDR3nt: TGTGCCAGCAGTTACAATTTGCGGGCTGCCAATAATTCACCCCTCCACTTT
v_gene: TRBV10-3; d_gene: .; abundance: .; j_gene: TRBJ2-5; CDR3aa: CAISESTSAQETQYF; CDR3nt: TGTGCCATCAGTGAGTCGACCAGCGCCCAAGAGACCCAGTACTTC
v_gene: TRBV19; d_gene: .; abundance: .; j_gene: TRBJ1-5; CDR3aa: CASQQEGLPSQPQHF; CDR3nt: TGTGCCAGTCAACAGGAGGGGTTGCCAAGTCAGCCCCAGCATTTT
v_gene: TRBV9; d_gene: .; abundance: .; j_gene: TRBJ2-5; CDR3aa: CASSAGGQKQETQYF; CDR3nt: TGTGCCAGCAGCGCCGGGGGACAGAAACAAGAGACCCAGTACTTC
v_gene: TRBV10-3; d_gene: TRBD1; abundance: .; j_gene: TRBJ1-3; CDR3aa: CAMSSGQSGNTIYF; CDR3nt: TGTGCCATGAGCTCGGGACAGTCTGGAAACACCATATATTTT
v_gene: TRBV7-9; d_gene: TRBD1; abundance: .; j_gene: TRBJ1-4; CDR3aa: CASSLGQGGLINEKLFF; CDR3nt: TGTGCCAGCAGCCTGGGACAGGGGGGCCTAATAAATGAAAAACTGTTTTTT
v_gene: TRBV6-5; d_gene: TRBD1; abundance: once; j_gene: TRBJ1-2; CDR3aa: CASSYSQGENGYTF; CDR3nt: TGTGCCAGCAGTTACTCACAGGGGGAGAATGGCTACACCTTC
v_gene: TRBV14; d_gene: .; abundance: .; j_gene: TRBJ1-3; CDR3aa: CASSQESWTFGNTIYF; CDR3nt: TGTGCCAGCAGCCAAGAGTCTTGGACATTTGGAAACACCATATATTTT
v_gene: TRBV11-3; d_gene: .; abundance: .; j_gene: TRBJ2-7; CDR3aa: CASSLDPFYEQYF; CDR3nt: TGTGCCAGCAGCTTAGATCCATTCTACGAGCAGTACTTC
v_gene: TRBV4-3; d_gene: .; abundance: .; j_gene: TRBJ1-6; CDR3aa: CASSQDRAIYNSPLHF; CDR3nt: TGCGCCAGCAGCCAAGACAGGGCGATCTATAATTCACCCCTCCACTTT
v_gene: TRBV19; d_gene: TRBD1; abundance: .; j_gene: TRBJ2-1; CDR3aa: CASQPGQGAYEQFF; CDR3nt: TGTGCCAGTCAACCTGGACAGGGGGCGTACGAGCAGTTCTTC
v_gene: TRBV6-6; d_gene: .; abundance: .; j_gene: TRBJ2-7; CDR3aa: CASRATGIHEQYF; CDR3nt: TGTGCCAGCAGGGCCACAGGGATCCACGAGCAGTACTTC
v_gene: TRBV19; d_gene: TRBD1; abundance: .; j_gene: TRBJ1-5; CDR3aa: CASSIGDRRIAYSNQPQHF; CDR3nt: TGTGCCAGTAGTATAGGGGACAGGCGCATAGCTTATAGCAATCAGCCCCAGCATTTT
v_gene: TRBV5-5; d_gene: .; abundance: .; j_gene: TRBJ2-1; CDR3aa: CASSLGGNSYNEQFF; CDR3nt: TGTGCCAGCAGCTTGGGCGGGAACTCCTACAATGAGCAGTTCTTC
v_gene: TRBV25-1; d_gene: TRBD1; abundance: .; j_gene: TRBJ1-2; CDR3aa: CASSEQWPGGYGYTF; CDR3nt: TGTGCCAGCAGTGAACAGTGGCCAGGGGGGTATGGCTACACCTTC
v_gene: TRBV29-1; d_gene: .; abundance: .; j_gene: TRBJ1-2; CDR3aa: CSARTEANYGYTF; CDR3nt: TGCAGCGCCCGGACAGAAGCTAACTATGGCTACACCTTC
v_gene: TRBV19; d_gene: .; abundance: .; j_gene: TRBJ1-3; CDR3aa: CASSMGSGALAGNTIYF; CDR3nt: TGTGCCAGTAGTATGGGATCAGGGGCACTTGCTGGAAACACCATATATTTT
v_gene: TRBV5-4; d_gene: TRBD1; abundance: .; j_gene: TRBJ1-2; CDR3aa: CASSGDSYGYTF; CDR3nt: TGTGCCAGCAGCGGGGACAGCTATGGCTACACCTTC
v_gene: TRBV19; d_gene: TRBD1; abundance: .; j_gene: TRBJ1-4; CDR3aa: CASSPTGGRSEKLFF; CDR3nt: TGTGCCAGTAGTCCTACAGGGGGCCGGAGTGAAAAACTGTTTTTT
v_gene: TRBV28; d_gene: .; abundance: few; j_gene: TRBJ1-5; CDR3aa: CASRVGGDNQPQHF; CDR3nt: TGTGCCAGCAGGGTCGGGGGGGACAATCAGCCCCAGCATTTT
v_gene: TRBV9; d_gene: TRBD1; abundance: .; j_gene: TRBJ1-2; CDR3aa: CASSTTPRTGPGGYTF; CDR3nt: TGTGCCAGCAGCACGACCCCACGGACAGGGCCGGGGGGCTACACCTTC
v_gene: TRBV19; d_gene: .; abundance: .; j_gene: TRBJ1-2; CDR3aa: CASSSTGTTLGYGYTF; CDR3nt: TGTGCCAGTAGTTCCACCGGGACAACCTTGGGCTATGGCTACACCTTC
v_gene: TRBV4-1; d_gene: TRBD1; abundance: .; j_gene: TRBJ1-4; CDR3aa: CASSMDRGYEKLFF; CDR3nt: TGCGCCAGCAGCATGGACAGGGGTTATGAAAAACTGTTTTTT
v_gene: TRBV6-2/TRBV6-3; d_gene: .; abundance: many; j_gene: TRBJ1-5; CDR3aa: CASSYLQGEGQPQHF; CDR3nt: TGTGCCAGCAGTTACCTACAGGGCGAAGGTCAGCCCCAGCATTTT
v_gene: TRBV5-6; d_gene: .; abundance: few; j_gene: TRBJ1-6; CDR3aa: CASSIQGRDSPLHF; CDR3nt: TGTGCCAGCAGCATCCAGGGTAGGGATTCACCCCTCCACTTT
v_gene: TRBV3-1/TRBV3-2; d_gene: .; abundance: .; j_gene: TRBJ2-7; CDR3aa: CASSRGHYEQYF; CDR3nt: TGTGCCAGCAGCCGGGGCCACTACGAGCAGTACTTC
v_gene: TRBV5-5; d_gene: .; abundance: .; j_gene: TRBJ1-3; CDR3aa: CASSFQGFGNTIYF; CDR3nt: TGTGCCAGCAGCTTTCAGGGATTCGGAAACACCATATATTTT
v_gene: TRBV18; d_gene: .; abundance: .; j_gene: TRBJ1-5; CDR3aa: CASSNHTGQNQPQHF; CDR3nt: TGTGCCAGCTCCAACCACACAGGCCAAAATCAGCCCCAGCATTTT
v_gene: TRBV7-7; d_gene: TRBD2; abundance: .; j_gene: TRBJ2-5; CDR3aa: CASSLASGGTQETQYF; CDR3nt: TGTGCTAGCAGCTTAGCGAGCGGGGGGACACAAGAGACCCAGTACTTC
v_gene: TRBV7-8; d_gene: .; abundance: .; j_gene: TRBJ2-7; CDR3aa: CASSLATGSYEQYF; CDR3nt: TGTGCCAGCAGCTTAGCGACAGGAAGCTACGAGCAGTACTTC
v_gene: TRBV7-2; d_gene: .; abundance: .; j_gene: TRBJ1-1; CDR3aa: CASSSPLGTEAFF; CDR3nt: TGTGCCAGCAGCTCCCCACTCGGCACTGAAGCTTTCTTT
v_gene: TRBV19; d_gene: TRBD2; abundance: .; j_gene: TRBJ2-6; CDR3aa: CASSIAWDYVGSGANVLTF; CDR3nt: TGTGCCAGTAGTATAGCCTGGGACTATGTGGGCTCTGGGGCCAACGTCCTGACTTTC
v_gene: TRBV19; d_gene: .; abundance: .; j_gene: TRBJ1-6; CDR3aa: CASVGDSYNSPLHF; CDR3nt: TGTGCCAGTGTAGGGGACTCCTATAATTCACCCCTCCACTTT
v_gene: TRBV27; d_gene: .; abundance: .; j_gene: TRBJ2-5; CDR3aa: CASSNILEETQYF; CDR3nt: TGTGCCAGCAGTAACATTCTTGAAGAGACCCAGTACTTC
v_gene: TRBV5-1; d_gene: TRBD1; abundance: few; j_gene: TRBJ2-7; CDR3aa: CASSPNRGPYEQYF; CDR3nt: TGCGCCAGCAGCCCGAACAGGGGACCCTACGAGCAGTACTTC
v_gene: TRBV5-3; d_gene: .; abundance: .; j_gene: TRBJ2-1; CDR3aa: CARSLVAGSYNEQFF; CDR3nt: TGTGCCAGAAGCTTGGTTGCGGGGTCCTACAATGAGCAGTTCTTC